The 19 T cell receptor beta chains below all came from one sample that was sequenced in a study of monozygotic twins with inflammatory bowel disease. TCRdb reanalyzed the 5' RACE reads, giving one entry per CDR3 protein sequence and no DNA. With about 99,000 distinct CDR3 sequences in the sample, the ten largest clones hold more than 1.5%. Sequencing used blood. All receptors derive from a human donor with ulcerative colitis or Crohn's disease, or a healthy co-twin of an affected twin (not recorded which).

The chain combines TRBV29-1 with TRBJ2-5. This CDR3 region has 13 residues. The V gene's germline CDR1 is SQVTM and CDR2 ANQGSEA. CDR3 protein: CSVGVGSKETQYF.

The chain uses TRBV20-1 and TRBJ2-3; the TCRdb call, TRBD1, lacks DNA for checking. The germline CDR1 and CDR2 sequences are DFQATT and SNEGSKA (reference sequence). CDR3 length: 15 amino acids. The CDR3 protein is CSALSWGAKVDTQYF.

The J gene is TRBJ1-5, the V gene TRBV7-2; the D gene TCRdb calls, TRBD1, cannot be checked with no DNA. There are 15 residues in the CDR3. CDR1 and CDR2 from the germline V gene are SGHTA and FQGNSA. This CDR3 is CASSLPGNSNQPQHF.

The rearrangement uses TRBV15 and TRBJ1-1; TCRdb proposes TRBD1, but this gene call is untestable without DNA. The length of the CDR3 is 16 residues. Germline CDR1 is LNHNV and CDR2 is YYDKDF (reference sequence). The CDR3 spells CATALGRPERGTEAFF. Full variable domain (outside the CDR3, taken from reference TRBV15 and TRBJ1-1): DAMVIQNPRYQVTQFGKPVTLSCSQTLNHNVMYWYQQKSSQAPKLLFHYYDKDFNNEADTPDNFQSRRPNTSFCFLDIRSPGLGDTAMYLCATALGRPERGTEAFFGQGTRLTVV.

This chain connects TRBV7-2 to TRBJ2-1. The CDR3 contains 16 residues. Germline assignment: CDR1 SGHTA and CDR2 FQGNSA. The CDR3 reads CASSLEWGGPYNEQFF.

This rearrangement joins TRBV6-2 or TRBV6-3 to TRBJ1-5; TCRdb's D gene call, TRBD1, goes unchecked for lack of DNA. There are 14 residues in the CDR3. Germline CDR1 reads MNHEY; CDR2 reads SVGEGT. The CDR3 sequence is CASRSRGTYQPQHF.

The rearrangement joins TRBV20-1 to TRBJ1-4. Germline CDR1 and CDR2: DFQATT and SNEGSKA (reference sequence). The CDR3 consists of 15 residues. This chain's CDR3 is CSALPQGGSREKLFF.

This chain uses TRBV7-8 with TRBJ1-5; TCRdb's D call, TRBD1, is unchecked because there is no DNA. The CDR3 spans 15 residues. The germline V gene has CDR1 SGHVS and CDR2 FQNEAQ. The CDR3 region is CASSSPARRGQPQHF.

The chain joins TRBV4-2 to TRBJ2-1; as DNA is missing, the TRBD1 call by TCRdb cannot be tested. The CDR3 is made up of 18 amino acids. CDR1 and CDR2 from the germline V gene are LGHNA and YNFKEQ. The chain's CDR3 is CASSQPKTGQNSYNEQFF.

CDR3 sequence reads: CAISRGGTEETQYF. The rearrangement uses TRBV10-3 and TRBJ2-5; the TCRdb D gene call, TRBD2, has no DNA to confirm it. Germline V gene lookup returns CDR1 ENHRY and CDR2 SYGVKD. The length of the CDR3 is 14 residues.

The CDR3 is CASSPALSGANVLTF. This chain links TRBV5-1 with TRBJ2-6. Germline V gives CDR1 SGHRS, CDR2 YFSETQ. This CDR3 has 15 residues.

CDR3 loop: CASSQGLAETQYF. The rearrangement joins TRBV4-1 to TRBJ2-5; the D call of TRBD2 rests on TCRdb alone, since no DNA is present to check it. The CDR3 spans 13 residues. In germline, CDR1 is MGHRA, CDR2 YSYEKL.

The chain uses TRBV20-1 and TRBJ2-1; the D call of TRBD2 rests on TCRdb alone, since no DNA is present to check it. This CDR3 comprises 16 residues. Per the germline V gene, CDR1 is DFQATT and CDR2 is SNEGSKA (reference sequence). CDR3: CSGPPSGKSSYNEQFF.

The chain employs TRBV19 and TRBJ1-5; TCRdb gives TRBD1 as the D gene, but with no DNA this cannot be confirmed. In germline, CDR1 is LNHDA, CDR2 SQIVND (reference sequence). The CDR3 contains 16 residues. CDR3 sequence reads: CASSIRTGSSNQPQHF.

The J gene is TRBJ2-5, the V gene TRBV3-1; TCRdb lists TRBD2, though no DNA is available to test this call. The V gene's germline CDR1 is LGHDT and CDR2 YNNKEL (reference sequence). The CDR3 is 15 amino acids. The CDR3 loop reads CASSQVAGGVETQYF.

This chain connects TRBV25-1 to TRBJ2-4; TCRdb outputs TRBD1, but without DNA this stays unchecked. In germline, CDR1 is MGHDK, CDR2 SYGVNS. This CDR3 spans 13 amino acids. The chain's CDR3 is CASKEAGSSIQYF.

V gene TRBV28 combines with J gene TRBJ2-1; TCRdb picks TRBD2, but there is no DNA to check that call. CDR1 MDHEN and CDR2 SYDVKM come from the germline V gene. The CDR3 contains 18 residues. The CDR3 sequence is CASSRGLAKRLSYNEQFF.

This chain links TRBV20-1 with TRBJ2-3; the TCRdb call, TRBD1, lacks DNA for checking. Germline CDR1 reads DFQATT; CDR2 reads SNEGSKA (reference sequence). CDR3 length: 13 amino acids. CDR3 sequence: CSASRTGPDTQYF.

CDR3 amino acids: CATSGLAGTYNEQFF. The chain employs TRBV24-1 and TRBJ2-1; TCRdb lists TRBD2, though no DNA is available to test this call. There are 15 residues in the CDR3. Germline-derived CDR1 and CDR2 are KGHDR and SFDVKD.